This T cell receptor (beta chain) appears in the sequencing data of a study of blood T cell repertoires in COVID-19. Authors' analysis steps: Amplifying reference gene primers gave estimates of nucleated cell counts. Produced via immunoSEQ multiplex PCR; TCRdb's table is partial and in-frame only. V and J calls and clone size are those listed in that table; D and trimming were worked out from the DNA. The repertoire holds 150,000 to 250,000 clones, 75% to 85% seen once, with approximately 6% in the top ten. This clone was observed a few times. The V and J ends lost 1 base and 6 bases respectively, with 18 bases between them. There are 16 residues in the CDR3. Germline V gene lookup returns CDR1 MGHRA and CDR2 YSYEKL. Seattle's enrolled individuals joined amid active infection and were then monitored longitudinally.

The chain has TRBV4-1 and TRBJ1-1; D remains unclear. Specimen: peripheral blood. The receptor was isolated from a woman aged 40 to 55 with COVID-19, enrolled during active disease. CDR3 protein: CASSQGRWGGRPEAFF. For the CDR3, the DNA is TGCGCCAGCAGCCAAGGGCGGTGGGGAGGGAGGCCTGAAGCTTTCTTT.